This T cell receptor (beta chain) appears in the sequencing data of a study of shared clonotypes between healthy human individuals. Turning to the study itself: Contributing individuals were two females and three males aged 18 to 49. Whole-study findings and limits: Across a few donors, naive CD4 shared roughly 5.2%, naive CD8 3% to 3.5%, memory CD4 roughly 2.5%, memory CD8 0.4% to 0.5%. Across subsets, estimated richness was generally greater for naive than for memory populations.

Turning to this clone: Its specificity is not known.

Division of CD4+ cells produced a CD45RA+ naive subset and a CD45RA-negative memory subset. Trimming left V 0 bases short and J 0 bases short, with 17 bases between. Germline CDR1 and CDR2: KGHSH and LQKENI. The CDR3 contains 19 residues. Libraries were prepared by immunoSEQ multiplex PCR; TCRdb keeps only in-frame clonotypes and omits some of them. Here the sample spans 2 million to 2.5 million clones, around 92% being singletons. The material sequenced was naive CD4+ T cells from PBMCs. Documented subset: CD45RA+ positively selected. This chain connects TRBV18 to TRBJ2-2; a weak D match, TRBD1 (5 bases). This receptor was identified in a man between 18 and 29 years old in good health. Some clones in this sample may be carry-over from other donors' samples. The CDR3 sequence is CASSPPFLARTSNTGELFF. DNA of the CDR3: TGTGCCAGCTCACCACCGTTTTTGGCCAGGACATCGAACACCGGGGAGCTGTTTTTT.